Following are 4 T cell receptor beta chains from one sample sequenced in a study of memory CD4+ T cells and cytomegalovirus serostatus. The sort gate was single viable CD3+CD4+CD8-CD45RO+ cells for memory CD4+ T cells. Only in-frame clones appear in the TCRdb table, and some are missing; sequencing was by immunoSEQ multiplex PCR. The sample has about 48,000 clones, 78% seen once. Material for sequencing was memory CD4+ T cells from blood. Receptor source: an adult in good health and CMV-seronegative.

Only a few counts were recorded for this clone. This rearrangement joins TRBV11-2 to TRBJ1-6; D not resolved. Trimming stripped 1 base from V and 8 bases from J, with 6 bases between. The CDR3 contains 13 residues. CDR1 and CDR2 from the germline V gene are SGHAT and FQNNGV. CDR3 sequence (DNA): TGTGCCAGCAGCTTAGCGTATGATTCACCCCTCCACTTT. Protein sequence: CASSLAYDSPLHF.

The rearrangement joins TRBV7-9 to TRBJ1-1, with TRBD1 matching over 10 bases. This CDR3 is 15 amino acids long. The V and J ends lost 3 bases and 0 bases, in that order; junction bases with no gene match: 1. Germline V lookup: CDR1 SEHNR, CDR2 FQNEAQ (reference sequence). The DNA for the CDR3 is TGTGCCAGCAGCTTGGGACAGGGGATGAACACTGAAGCTTTCTTT. Translating gives CASSLGQGMNTEAFF.

This chain links TRBV29-1 with TRBJ2-7; 12 positions match TRBD2. V shed 4 bases, J shed 2 bases, and the junction held 3 bases outside the gene matches. The CDR3 consists of 14 residues. CDR1 is SQVTM and CDR2 is ANQGSEA in the germline V gene. The CDR3 DNA sequence: TGCAGCGTTGCTGGACTAGCGGGGCCCTACGAGCAGTACTTC. This encodes CSVAGLAGPYEQYF.

This clone was picked up a small number of times. The V call is TRBV27, the J call TRBJ2-3, with 9 bases matching TRBD2. The J segment lost 6 bases and the V segment lost 6 bases, leaving 13 bases of the junction unmatched. Per germline, CDR1 MNHEY and CDR2 SMNVEV (reference sequence). The CDR3 is made up of 16 amino acids. CDR3 region: CASRDLMRGGADTQYF. CDR3 in DNA: TGTGCCAGCAGGGATTTAATGCGGGGGGGAGCTGATACGCAGTATTTT.